This entry lists 18 T cell receptor beta chains sequenced from one sample in a study of radiation and T cells in renal cell carcinoma. Assay used: immunoSEQ multiplex PCR; TCRdb lists only in-frame clones, some missing. Here the sample spans some 21,000 clones, nearly 55% being singletons. The treatment: treatment-naive control, cytoreductive nephrectomy. The sample consisted of tumor tissue, taken from a patient whose treatment was nephrectomy without radiotherapy. Source of these receptors: a human donor with renal cell carcinoma.

Concerning this clone itself: A much larger clone lies a single base off, so this may be a read error. The J gene is TRBJ1-6, the V gene TRBV10-3, with TRBD1 matching over 7 bases. Germline V CDR1 and CDR2: ENHRY, SYGVKD. V lost 3 bases, J lost 13 bases, and 6 bases stayed unmatched. CDR3 length equals 13 residues. The CDR3 coding sequence is TGTGCCATCAGTGACAGGGGGGACCTGCCCCTCCACTTT. This encodes CAISDRGDLPLHF.

V usage is TRBV18 and J usage is TRBJ1-3; no clear D. With 3 bases removed from V and 0 bases from J, the gap between germline ends came to 12 bases. This CDR3 contains 16 residues. CDR1 and CDR2 (germline): KGHSH, LQKENI. CDR3 DNA sequence: TGTGCCAGCTCACCTCCACTACTGACCTCTGGAAACACCATATATTTT. Translation gives CASSPPLLTSGNTIYF.

The V and J genes are TRBV27 and TRBJ1-5, with 7 nucleotides matching TRBD1. This CDR3 spans 14 amino acids. Germline assignment: CDR1 MNHEY and CDR2 SMNVEV (reference sequence). The V gene end was trimmed by 3 bases and the J gene end by 6 bases; junction bases not matched to a gene: 5. The CDR3: CASSLTGRLQPQHF. As DNA, the CDR3 is TGTGCCAGCAGTTTGACAGGGCGGCTTCAGCCCCAGCATTTT.

This chain connects TRBV2 to TRBJ1-4; D is unresolved. The CDR3 contains 12 residues. The V end was cut by 6 bases, the J end by 5 bases, with 7 bases between. Looked up from germline, CDR1 is SNHLY and CDR2 is FYNNEI. The CDR3 nucleotides are TGTGCCAGCAGGACCAGGAATGAAAAACTGTTTTTT. Protein sequence: CASRTRNEKLFF.

The chain uses TRBV6-1 and TRBJ2-5; no clear D. This CDR3 is 14 amino acids long. V shed 6 bases and J shed 5 bases, with 16 bases lying between them. Germline-derived CDR1 and CDR2 are MNHNS and SASEGT. CDR3 bases: TGTGCCAGCAGCCTCATGAAGGGATCGGAGACCCAGTACTTC. Protein: CASSLMKGSETQYF.

The chain couples TRBV4-3 to TRBJ1-3; perhaps TRBD1 as D (6 bases). The germline CDR1 and CDR2 sequences are LGHNA and YSLEER. V was cut by 0 bases and J by 0 bases, with 12 bases left in between. This CDR3 spans 17 amino acids. The CDR3 nucleotides read TGCGCCAGCAGCCAAGAAGGGGGGGCCTACTCTGGAAACACCATATATTTT. Its translation is CASSQEGGAYSGNTIYF.

This clone was seen at least ten times. The J gene is TRBJ1-1, the V gene TRBV7-9; a possible D gene is TRBD1 (6 bases). This CDR3 region has 15 residues. CDR1 and CDR2 (germline): SEHNR, FQNEAQ (reference sequence). Between the trimmed V and J ends, which lost 5 bases and 8 bases, there was a span of 21 bases. The CDR3 region is CASSAGGTGKWEAFF. The CDR3 region has the DNA TGTGCCAGCAGCGCGGGGGGTACAGGGAAGTGGGAAGCTTTCTTT.

The chain is built from TRBV27 and TRBJ1-1, with a tentative D call TRBD1 (6 bases). Germline V gives CDR1 MNHEY, CDR2 SMNVEV (reference sequence). V was trimmed by 5 bases and J by 0 bases, leaving 13 bases between them. The CDR3 runs to 15 residues. The chain's CDR3 is CASSPGHYMNTEAFF. In DNA form, the CDR3 reads TGTGCCAGCAGTCCGGGACATTACATGAACACTGAAGCTTTCTTT.

This rearrangement joins TRBV19 to TRBJ2-2, with D possibly matching TRBD1 (6 bases). This CDR3 region has 13 residues. Germline CDR1 and CDR2: LNHDA and SQIVND (reference sequence). Trimming shortened V by 3 bases and J by 6 bases, and 8 bases separated the two germline ends. The CDR3 DNA reads TGTGCCAGTAGTATTTGGGGGCCCGGGGAGCTGTTTTTT. Amino acid sequence: CASSIWGPGELFF.

The chain links TRBV30 to TRBJ1-2; tentative D call: TRBD1 (6 bases). Germline CDR1 reads GTSNPN; CDR2 reads SVGIG (reference sequence). This CDR3 has 15 amino acids. V lost 1 base to trimming and J lost 4 bases, with 16 bases between them. The CDR3 nucleotides are TGTGCCTGGAGTGCCGTCGGGGGCCGCCTCTATGGCTACACCTTC. This translates into CAWSAVGGRLYGYTF.

The chain carries TRBV19 and TRBJ2-6; no reliable D call. Trimming took 1 base from V and 0 from J, leaving 4 bases between them. Germline V gene lookup returns CDR1 LNHDA and CDR2 SQIVND (reference sequence). The CDR3 totals 15 residues. This chain's CDR3 is CASSIGGSGANVLTF. The CDR3 DNA is TGTGCCAGTAGTATAGGGGGCTCTGGGGCCAACGTCCTGACTTTC.

The rearrangement joins TRBV7-2 to TRBJ1-2; TRBD1 matches at 10 bases. V gave up 5 bases and J gave up 4 bases; unmatched junction bases: 7. CDR3 length equals 15 residues. Germline V CDR1 and CDR2: SGHTA, FQGNSA. CDR3 DNA: TGTGCCAGCAGCACCCGACAGGGGGCGAGCTATGGCTACACCTTC. Translation: CASSTRQGASYGYTF.

The CDR3 region is CAVSRPGPYEQYF. DNA of the CDR3: TGTGCCGTCTCGAGGCCAGGGCCTTACGAGCAGTACTTC. The V and J genes are TRBV10-3 and TRBJ2-7; the D gene is possibly TRBD1 (5 bases). In germline, CDR1 is ENHRY, CDR2 SYGVKD. The V gene lost 11 bases and the J gene lost 4 bases, with 18 bases spanning the gap. The CDR3 runs 13 residues.

The CDR3 nucleotides read TGTGCCTGGAGTGTAGTCAGAGGATACAGGGGGAGCACAGATACGCAGTATTTT. Protein product: CAWSVVRGYRGSTDTQYF. V usage is TRBV30 and J usage is TRBJ2-3; 8 bases agree with TRBD1. With V trimmed by 0 bases and J by 0 bases, 11 bases remained unmatched. There are 18 residues in the CDR3. Germline V CDR1 and CDR2: GTSNPN, SVGIG (reference sequence).

This clone was found once. The chain couples TRBV18 to TRBJ2-5; a possible D gene is TRBD1 (5 bases). Germline-derived CDR1 and CDR2 are KGHSH and LQKENI. The germline V and J ends were trimmed by 5 bases and 1 base, with 11 bases remaining between them. This CDR3 comprises 14 residues. CDR3 coding DNA: TGTGCCAGCTCAACAGGTGGTCTCCAAGAGACCCAGTACTTC. It translates to CASSTGGLQETQYF.

The V gene is TRBV2, the J gene TRBJ1-5, with D possibly TRBD1 on 6 matching bases. Germline values: CDR1 SNHLY, CDR2 FYNNEI. V lost 3 bases to trimming and J lost 1 base, with 10 bases between them. The CDR3 contains 15 residues. This CDR3 reads CASSDAGTSNQPQHF. The CDR3 nucleotides are TGTGCCAGCAGTGATGCAGGGACAAGCAATCAGCCCCAGCATTTT.

This chain links TRBV11-2 with TRBJ2-7, with 7 bases that match TRBD2. V gave up 5 bases and J gave up 3 bases; unmatched junction bases: 7. The CDR3 contains 14 residues. Germline CDR1 reads SGHAT; CDR2 reads FQNNGV. The CDR3 DNA follows: TGTGCCAGCAGCCGGGACTACCGGAACTACGAGCAGTACTTC. Translation gives CASSRDYRNYEQYF.

The genes are TRBV6-5 and TRBJ2-7; 9 bases are shared with TRBD2. The CDR3 consists of 12 residues. CDR1 MNHEY and CDR2 SVGAGI come from the germline V gene. Trimming cost V 6 bases and J 7 bases; bases outside gene matches: 4. For the CDR3, the DNA is TGTGCCAGCAGACCTGCGGGGGGGGAGCAGTACTTC. Translation: CASRPAGGEQYF.